This TCR beta chain comes out of a study of radiation and T cells in renal cell carcinoma. Time point in this sample: blood 4 weeks post-SBRT, at nephrectomy. The treatment is: 15 Gy SBRT to primary tumor, nephrectomy 4 weeks later. Assay used: immunoSEQ multiplex PCR; TCRdb lists only in-frame clones, some missing. Of 130,000 to 150,000 clones listed, about 88% are singletons. V lost 2 bases, J lost 5 bases, and 7 bases lay in between. This CDR3 region has 13 residues. From germline, CDR1 is SGHTA and CDR2 FQGNSA. As concerns this clone: The same CDR3 can be traced to other DNA sequences in this sample.

The receptor comes from a woman aged 45-59 years with renal cell carcinoma. The source was blood, collected from a patient whose treatment included radiotherapy and nephrectomy. The chain joins TRBV7-2 to TRBJ1-5; D is unresolved. The CDR3 DNA follows: TGTGCCAGCAGCTTATCGAGGGATCAGCCCCAGCATTTT. Translated: CASSLSRDQPQHF.